What follows are 14 T cell receptor beta chains derived from one specimen sequenced in a study of response to subunit inactivated influenza vaccine. TCRdb independently ran MiXCR on the RT-PCR reads; one entry per CDR3 protein. Of just under 250,000 distinct CDR3 sequences in the sample, 12% were seen once. This sample comprised non-naive T cells sorted from PBMCs, obtained around 15 days before vaccination. Receptors were obtained from a man aged 45-65 years who received an inactivated influenza vaccine.

The chain is built from TRBV7-2 and TRBJ2-3; D call uncertain. The V end was cut by 0 bases, the J end by 2 bases, with 15 bases between. This CDR3 is 17 amino acids long. Germline V gives CDR1 SGHTA, CDR2 FQGNSA. The chain's CDR3 is CASSLALWQANTDTQYF. The CDR3 DNA follows: TGTGCCAGCAGCTTAGCGTTGTGGCAGGCTAACACAGATACGCAGTATTTT.

This chain links TRBV5-6 with TRBJ1-6, with D unclear. Germline assignment: CDR1 SGHDT and CDR2 YYEEEE. This CDR3 comprises 14 residues. Trimming removed 1 base at V and 5 bases at J, with 7 bases between. The CDR3 DNA is TGTGCCAGCAGCTTGATGCAGAATAATTCACCCCTCCACTTT. It encodes CASSLMQNNSPLHF.

This clonotype was counted only a few times. CDR3 coding DNA: TGCAGCGTTGAAGACCCCATTAGCGGGGGCACCCAGGATACGCAGTATTTT. Protein sequence: CSVEDPISGGTQDTQYF. V gene TRBV29-1 combines with J gene TRBJ2-3; 9 bases map to TRBD2. Germline CDR1 reads SQVTM; CDR2 reads ANQGSEA. V lost 0 bases, J lost 6 bases, and 13 bases stayed unmatched. This CDR3 spans 17 amino acids.

This clonotype showed up just a few times. The chain is built from TRBV11-2 and TRBJ1-2; D is uncertain. V was trimmed by 4 bases and J by 4 bases, leaving 19 bases between them. Germline CDR1 is SGHAT and CDR2 is FQNNGV. The CDR3 covers 16 residues. CDR3 coding DNA: TGTGCCAGCAGCTCCTCCCCTTCGGTTGGTGGCTATGGCTACACCTTC. This gives the protein CASSSSPSVGGYGYTF.

This clonotype was observed a handful of times. V is TRBV7-2 and J is TRBJ1-4; 7 nucleotides agree with TRBD1. Germline V gene sequence: CDR1 SGHTA, CDR2 FQGNSA. The CDR3 totals 13 residues. The V segment lost 4 bases and the J segment 7 bases; nucleotides outside the gene matches: 3. CDR3 loop: CASSSGTAEKLFF. As DNA, the CDR3 is TGTGCCAGCAGCTCCGGGACAGCTGAAAAACTGTTTTTT.

Written as DNA, the CDR3 is TGTGCCAGCAGCTTAGACCCGGCGGCCTCCAATGAGCAGTTCTTC. Its protein product is CASSLDPAASNEQFF. This sequence joins TRBV7-6 and TRBJ2-1; no clear D. CDR1 is SGHVS and CDR2 is FNYEAQ in the germline V gene. Trimming removed 1 base from V and 6 bases from J, with 13 bases in between. CDR3 length: 15 amino acids. The complete variable domain, with remaining parts taken from reference TRBV7-6 and TRBJ2-1, reads GAGVSQSPRYKVTKRGQDVALRCDPISGHVSLYWYRQALGQGPEFLTYFNYEAQQDKSGLPNDRFSAERPEGSISTLTIQRTEQRDSAMYRCASSLDPAASNEQFFGPGTRLTVL.

This clonotype occurred a few times. J is TRBJ2-5 and V is TRBV20-1, with D unresolved. Trimming removed 0 bases from V and 5 bases from J, with 4 bases in between. CDR1 and CDR2 (germline): DFQATT, SNEGSKA (reference sequence). The CDR3 spans 11 residues. The CDR3 is CSAREDETQYF. The CDR3 DNA follows: TGCAGTGCTAGAGAGGATGAGACCCAGTACTTC.

The table lists this clonotype with a few counts. The rearrangement links TRBV20-1 to TRBJ1-5; D not certain. Trimming shortened V by 3 bases and J by 0 bases, and 12 bases separated the two germline ends. The CDR3 length is 15 residues. The V gene's germline CDR1 is DFQATT and CDR2 SNEGSKA (reference sequence). The CDR3 DNA is TGCAGTGCTAGTACCTGGTCTCATAGCAATCAGCCCCAGCATTTT. Translation gives CSASTWSHSNQPQHF.

The chain employs TRBV5-1 and TRBJ2-7, with 7 positions matching TRBD1. This CDR3 is built from 14 residues. J was trimmed by 3 bases and V by 0 bases; bases with no gene match: 3. Looked up from germline, CDR1 is SGHRS and CDR2 is YFSETQ. CDR3 coding DNA: TGCGCCAGCAGCTTGGAGGGGGCTAACTACGAGCAGTACTTC. It codes for CASSLEGANYEQYF.

Here the CDR3 reads CASIPNTGELFF. CDR3 in DNA: TGCGCCAGCATCCCTAACACCGGGGAGCTGTTTTTT. The chain links TRBV5-1 to TRBJ2-2; no definite D call. This CDR3 spans 12 amino acids. V lost 6 bases, J lost 2 bases, and 5 bases lay in between. Germline CDR1 is SGHRS and CDR2 is YFSETQ.

This clonotype appeared a few times. The gene calls are TRBV5-1 and TRBJ2-3; TRBD1 matches 7 bases. J lost 5 bases, V lost 4 bases, and 4 bases had no gene match. Germline CDR1 SGHRS, CDR2 YFSETQ. The CDR3 extends over 13 amino acids. CDR3 in amino acids: CASSEPGGDTQYF. The CDR3, as DNA: TGCGCCAGCAGCGAACCAGGGGGAGATACGCAGTATTTT.

The rearrangement links TRBV9 to TRBJ2-7, with 10 bases fitting TRBD2. Germline lookup yields CDR1 SGDLS and CDR2 YYNGEE. With 3 bases clipped from V and 0 bases from J, the junction kept 15 bases outside the gene matches. The length of the CDR3 is 19 residues. As DNA, the CDR3 is TGTGCCAGCAGCGGGGGGAAAGCTAGCGGGAGTGGAGGCTCCTACGAGCAGTACTTC. It codes for CASSGGKASGSGGSYEQYF.

This clonotype has only a few counts. This rearrangement joins TRBV20-1 to TRBJ2-7, with 12 bases identical to TRBD1. Germline V gene lookup returns CDR1 DFQATT and CDR2 SNEGSKA (reference sequence). The CDR3 is 14 residues long. Written as DNA, the CDR3 is TGCAGCATAATCGGGACAGGGGGCGCCTACGAGCAGTACTTC. This encodes CSIIGTGGAYEQYF.

J is TRBJ2-5 and V is TRBV28; 8 nucleotides line up with TRBD2. From germline, CDR1 is MDHEN and CDR2 SYDVKM. V shed 3 bases, J shed 3 bases, and the junction held 6 bases outside the gene matches. This CDR3 region has 15 residues. CDR3 DNA sequence: TGTGCCAGCAGTTTGTTCCTAGCGGGTAAAGAGACCCAGTACTTC. Encoded protein: CASSLFLAGKETQYF.